Following are 10 T cell receptor beta chains from one sample sequenced in a study of blood T cell repertoires in COVID-19. The table came from immunoSEQ multiplex PCR; TCRdb's copy has only in-frame clones and leaves some out. The sample carries some 110,000 clones, about three quarters recorded once. Sequenced material: peripheral blood. These receptors all stem from a man aged 65-85 years with acute or convalescent COVID-19.

The chain employs TRBV7-2 and TRBJ1-1; 7 positions match TRBD1. This CDR3 region has 14 residues. Trimming at V came to 3 bases and at J to 4 bases, leaving 5 bases not matched to a gene. Germline loops: CDR1 SGHTA, CDR2 FQGNSA. The CDR3 region has the DNA TGTGCCAGCAGCTTGGCAAGACAGGGCACTGAAGCTTTCTTT. Translated: CASSLARQGTEAFF.

This chain links TRBV7-2 with TRBJ2-1, with D possibly matching TRBD2 (6 bases). Germline values: CDR1 SGHTA, CDR2 FQGNSA. CDR3 length: 16 amino acids. V lost 5 bases and J 6 bases, leaving 20 bases between the germline ends. CDR3 loop: CASSPSSERGLNEQFF. The CDR3 coding sequence is TGTGCCAGCAGCCCAAGCTCGGAAAGGGGACTCAATGAGCAGTTCTTC.

This clone was detected only a few times. The chain joins TRBV7-2 to TRBJ1-2; 9 bases match TRBD1. V shed 5 bases and J 4 bases; nucleotides not matched to a gene: 11. CDR3 length: 16 amino acids. From germline, CDR1 is SGHTA and CDR2 FQGNSA. This CDR3 reads CASSPNNRGRAYGYTF. CDR3 in DNA: TGTGCCAGCAGCCCGAATAACAGGGGGCGCGCCTATGGCTACACCTTC.

This clone was seen a single time. The J gene is TRBJ1-1, the V gene TRBV28; 9 bases are a match to TRBD1. Germline V gives CDR1 MDHEN, CDR2 SYDVKM. V lost 4 bases and J lost 5; bases outside the gene matches: 5. This CDR3 spans 14 amino acids. CDR3 DNA: TGTGCCAGCAGTTCGGGACAGGGAACGACTGAAGCTTTCTTT. Translated, it gives CASSSGQGTTEAFF.

This chain connects TRBV5-6 to TRBJ1-1, with a weak D call TRBD1 (6 bases). The CDR3 covers 13 residues. Germline-derived CDR1 and CDR2 are SGHDT and YYEEEE. V was trimmed by 4 bases and J by 5 bases, leaving 12 bases between them. The DNA of the CDR3 is TGTGCCAGCAGCGTCCACAGGGTGACTGAAGCTTTCTTT. This translates into CASSVHRVTEAFF.

The chain links TRBV6-5 to TRBJ1-2, with 7 bases that match TRBD1. With V trimmed by 5 bases and J by 0 bases, 3 bases remained unmatched. The CDR3 has 14 amino acids. The germline CDR1 and CDR2 sequences are MNHEY and SVGAGI. The DNA of the CDR3 is TGTGCCAGCAGTCACAGGGGCACTAACTATGGCTACACCTTC. Translated: CASSHRGTNYGYTF.

The chain employs TRBV6-1 and TRBJ2-1, with D possibly TRBD2 on 6 matching bases. CDR3 length equals 17 residues. Germline CDR1 is MNHNS and CDR2 is SASEGT. V lost 3 bases and J lost 0, with 15 bases in between. This CDR3 is CASSERGRTSSYNEQFF. CDR3 bases: TGTGCCAGCAGTGAGCGGGGACGAACTAGCTCCTACAATGAGCAGTTCTTC.

V is TRBV7-8 and J is TRBJ2-5; 11 bases agree with TRBD2. Germline CDR1 and CDR2: SGHVS and FQNEAQ. The J segment lost 5 bases and the V segment lost 6 bases, leaving 8 bases of the junction unmatched. There are 15 residues in the CDR3. CDR3 coding DNA: TGTGCCAGCAGTACTAGCGGGAGATGGGTTGAGACCCAGTACTTC. It is translated as CASSTSGRWVETQYF.

The J gene is TRBJ1-3, the V gene TRBV30; D is unresolved. There are 15 residues in the CDR3. Germline lookup yields CDR1 GTSNPN and CDR2 SVGIG (reference sequence). V was shortened by 0 bases and J by 0 bases, with 9 bases between the two germline ends. Written as DNA, the CDR3 is TGTGCCTGGAGTGTACCCCTAAACTCTGGAAACACCATATATTTT. Its translation: CAWSVPLNSGNTIYF.

V usage is TRBV7-8 and J usage is TRBJ1-1; D perhaps matches TRBD1 (6 bases). Germline values: CDR1 SGHVS, CDR2 FQNEAQ. Between the trimmed V and J ends, which lost 1 base and 0 bases, there was a span of 15 bases. The CDR3 has 17 residues. The CDR3 loop reads CASSLGGRGEMNTEAFF. The CDR3, as DNA: TGTGCCAGCAGCTTAGGGGGCAGGGGCGAGATGAACACTGAAGCTTTCTTT.